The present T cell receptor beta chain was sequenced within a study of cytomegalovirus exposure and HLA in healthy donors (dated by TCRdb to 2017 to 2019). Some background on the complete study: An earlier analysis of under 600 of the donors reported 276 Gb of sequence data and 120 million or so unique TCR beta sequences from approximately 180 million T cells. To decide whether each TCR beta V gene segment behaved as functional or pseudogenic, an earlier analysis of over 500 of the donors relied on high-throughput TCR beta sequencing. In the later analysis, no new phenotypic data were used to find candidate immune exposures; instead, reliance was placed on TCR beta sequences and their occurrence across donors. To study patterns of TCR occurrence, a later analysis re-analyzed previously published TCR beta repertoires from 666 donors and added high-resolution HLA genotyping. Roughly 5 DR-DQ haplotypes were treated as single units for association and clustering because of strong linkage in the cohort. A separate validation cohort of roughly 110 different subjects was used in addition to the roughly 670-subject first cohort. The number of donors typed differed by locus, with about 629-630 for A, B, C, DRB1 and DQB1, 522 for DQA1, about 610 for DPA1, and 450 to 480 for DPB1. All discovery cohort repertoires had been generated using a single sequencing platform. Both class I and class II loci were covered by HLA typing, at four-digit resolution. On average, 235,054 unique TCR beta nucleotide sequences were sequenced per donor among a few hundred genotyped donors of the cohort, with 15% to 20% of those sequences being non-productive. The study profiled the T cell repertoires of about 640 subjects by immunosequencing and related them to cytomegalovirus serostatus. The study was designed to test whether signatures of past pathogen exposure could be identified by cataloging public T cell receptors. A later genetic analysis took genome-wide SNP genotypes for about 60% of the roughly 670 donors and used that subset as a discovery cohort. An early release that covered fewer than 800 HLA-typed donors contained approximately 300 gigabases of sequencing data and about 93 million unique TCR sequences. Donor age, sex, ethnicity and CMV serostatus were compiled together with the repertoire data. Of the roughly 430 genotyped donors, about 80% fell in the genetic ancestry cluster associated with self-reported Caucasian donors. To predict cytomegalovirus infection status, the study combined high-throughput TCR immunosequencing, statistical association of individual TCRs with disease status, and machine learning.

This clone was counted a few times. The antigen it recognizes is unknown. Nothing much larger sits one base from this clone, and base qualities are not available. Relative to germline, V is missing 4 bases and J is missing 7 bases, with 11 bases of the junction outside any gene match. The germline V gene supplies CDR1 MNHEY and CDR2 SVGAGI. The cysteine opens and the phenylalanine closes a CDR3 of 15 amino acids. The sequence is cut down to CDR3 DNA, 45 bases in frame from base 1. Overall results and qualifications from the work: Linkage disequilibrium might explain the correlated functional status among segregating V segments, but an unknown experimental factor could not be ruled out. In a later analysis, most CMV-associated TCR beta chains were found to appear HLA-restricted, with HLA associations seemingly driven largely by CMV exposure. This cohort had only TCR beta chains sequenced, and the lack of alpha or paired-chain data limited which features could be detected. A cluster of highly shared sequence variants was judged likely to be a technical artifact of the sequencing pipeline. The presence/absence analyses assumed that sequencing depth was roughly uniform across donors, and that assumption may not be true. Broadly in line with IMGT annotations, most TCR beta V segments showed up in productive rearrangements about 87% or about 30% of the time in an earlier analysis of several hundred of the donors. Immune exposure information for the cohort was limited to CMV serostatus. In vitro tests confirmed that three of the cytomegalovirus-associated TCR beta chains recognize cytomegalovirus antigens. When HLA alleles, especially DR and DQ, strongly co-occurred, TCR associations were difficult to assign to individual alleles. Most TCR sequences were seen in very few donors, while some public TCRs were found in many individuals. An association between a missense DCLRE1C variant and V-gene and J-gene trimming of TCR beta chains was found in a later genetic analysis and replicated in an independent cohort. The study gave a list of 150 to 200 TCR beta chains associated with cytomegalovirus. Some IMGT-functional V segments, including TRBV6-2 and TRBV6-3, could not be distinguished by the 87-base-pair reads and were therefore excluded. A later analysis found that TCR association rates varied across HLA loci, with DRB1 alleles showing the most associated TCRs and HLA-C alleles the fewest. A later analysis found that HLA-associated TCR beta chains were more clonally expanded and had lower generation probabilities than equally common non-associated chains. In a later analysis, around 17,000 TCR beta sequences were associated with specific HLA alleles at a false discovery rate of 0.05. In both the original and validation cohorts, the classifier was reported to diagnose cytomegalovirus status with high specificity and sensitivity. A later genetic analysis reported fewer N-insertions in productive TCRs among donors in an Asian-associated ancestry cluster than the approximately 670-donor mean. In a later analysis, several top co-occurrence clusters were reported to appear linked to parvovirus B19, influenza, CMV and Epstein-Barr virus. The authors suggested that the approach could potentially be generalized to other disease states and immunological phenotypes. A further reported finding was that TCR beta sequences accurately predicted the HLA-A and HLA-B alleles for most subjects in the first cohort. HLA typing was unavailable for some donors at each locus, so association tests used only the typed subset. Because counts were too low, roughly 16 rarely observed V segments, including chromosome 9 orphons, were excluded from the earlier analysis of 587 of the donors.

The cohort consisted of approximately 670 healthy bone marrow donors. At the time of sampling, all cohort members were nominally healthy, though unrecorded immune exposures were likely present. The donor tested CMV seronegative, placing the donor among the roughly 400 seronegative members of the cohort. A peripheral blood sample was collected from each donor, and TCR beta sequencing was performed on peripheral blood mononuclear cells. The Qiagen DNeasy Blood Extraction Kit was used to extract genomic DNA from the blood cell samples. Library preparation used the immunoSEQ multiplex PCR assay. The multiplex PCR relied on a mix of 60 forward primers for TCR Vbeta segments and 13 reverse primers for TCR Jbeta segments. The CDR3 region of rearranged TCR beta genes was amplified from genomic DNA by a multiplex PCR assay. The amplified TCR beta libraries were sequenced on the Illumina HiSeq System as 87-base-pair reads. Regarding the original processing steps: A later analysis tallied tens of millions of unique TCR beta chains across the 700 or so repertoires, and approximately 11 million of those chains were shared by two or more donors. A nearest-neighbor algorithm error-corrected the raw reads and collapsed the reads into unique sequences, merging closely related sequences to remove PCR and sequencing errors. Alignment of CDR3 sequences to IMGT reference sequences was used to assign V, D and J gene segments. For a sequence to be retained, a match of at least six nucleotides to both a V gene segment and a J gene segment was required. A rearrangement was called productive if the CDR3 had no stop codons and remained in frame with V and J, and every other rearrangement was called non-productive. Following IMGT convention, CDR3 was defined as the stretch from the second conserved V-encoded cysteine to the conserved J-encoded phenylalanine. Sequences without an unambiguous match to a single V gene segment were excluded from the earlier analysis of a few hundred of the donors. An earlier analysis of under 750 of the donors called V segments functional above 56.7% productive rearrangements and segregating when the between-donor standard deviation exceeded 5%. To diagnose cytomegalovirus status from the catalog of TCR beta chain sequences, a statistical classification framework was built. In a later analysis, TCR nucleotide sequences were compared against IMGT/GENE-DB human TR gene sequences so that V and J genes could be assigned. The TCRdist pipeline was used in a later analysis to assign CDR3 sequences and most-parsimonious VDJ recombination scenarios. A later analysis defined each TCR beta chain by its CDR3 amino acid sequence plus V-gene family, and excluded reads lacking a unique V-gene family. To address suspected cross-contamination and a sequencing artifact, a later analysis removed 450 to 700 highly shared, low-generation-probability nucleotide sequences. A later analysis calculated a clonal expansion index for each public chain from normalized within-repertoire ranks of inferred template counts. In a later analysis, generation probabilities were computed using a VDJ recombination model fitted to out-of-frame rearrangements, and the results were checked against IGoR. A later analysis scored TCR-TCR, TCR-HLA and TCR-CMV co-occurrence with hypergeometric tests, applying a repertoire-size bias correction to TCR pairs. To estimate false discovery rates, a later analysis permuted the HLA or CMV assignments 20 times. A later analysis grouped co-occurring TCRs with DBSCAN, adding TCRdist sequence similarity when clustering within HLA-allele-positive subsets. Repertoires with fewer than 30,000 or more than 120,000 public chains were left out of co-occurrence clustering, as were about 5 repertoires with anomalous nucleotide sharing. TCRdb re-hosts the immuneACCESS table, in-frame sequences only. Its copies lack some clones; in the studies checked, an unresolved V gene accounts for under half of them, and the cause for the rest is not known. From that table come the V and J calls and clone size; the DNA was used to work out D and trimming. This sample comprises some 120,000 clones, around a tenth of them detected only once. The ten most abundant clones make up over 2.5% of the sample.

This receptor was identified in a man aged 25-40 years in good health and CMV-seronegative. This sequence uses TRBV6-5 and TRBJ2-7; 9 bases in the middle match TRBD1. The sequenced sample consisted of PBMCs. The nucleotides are TGTGCCAGCAGTTTCGCGGGACAGGGTAAGAAAGAGCAGTACTTC. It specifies CASSFAGQGKKEQYF.